The source of this TCR beta chain is a study of T-cell reconstitution after alpha-beta-depleted transplantation in children. Study-level findings and limits: Newly produced T cells mostly provided counts and TCRbeta diversity after one year, as hyperexpanded clones declined. Expanded clones from the graft, numbering several hundred, reportedly supplied alpha-beta T cells about two months after transplant. Where some patients showed high TCRbeta diversity at day 60, it came from recipient T cells and thymic progenitors that had survived.

A TCRbeta library incorporating unique molecular identifiers was prepared. TCRdb reanalysed the PCR reads using MiXCR and keeps one entry per CDR3 protein. The table has about 7,200 distinct CDR3 sequences, around 5.3% seen once. The CDR3 loop spans 14 amino acids. V dropped 2 bases and J dropped 6 bases, with 12 bases sitting between them. This clonotype was counted ten times or more. Its antigen is not identified. The input for sequencing was PBMCs, mostly from graft donor cells, taken 180 days after TCRalphabeta/CD19-depleted stem cell transplant. The V and J genes are TRBV12-3 or TRBV12-4 and TRBJ2-3, with D possibly being TRBD2 (6 bases). The TCR originated in a child under two years old who had a stem cell transplant for acute myeloid leukemia, so the T cells may come from the graft donor. Here the CDR3 reads CASSLSGSKDTQYF. CDR3 nucleotides: TGTGCCAGCAGTTTATCCGGGAGCAAGGATACGCAGTATTTT.